Shown below are 25 T cell receptor beta chains from a single sample sequenced in a study of T cells after yellow fever vaccination. TCRdb re-called the 5' RACE reads with MiXCR, one entry per CDR3 protein. The sample has some 350,000 distinct CDR3 sequences, roughly 10% seen once. This specimen was PBMCs, taken on the day of the first yellow fever vaccination. The receptors derive from a man in his late teens or twenties who received the YFV17D yellow fever vaccine.

The genes are TRBV12-5 and TRBJ2-3; TRBD1 matches 8 bases. This CDR3 contains 15 residues. Germline lookup yields CDR1 LGHNT and CDR2 FRNRAP. After removal of 5 bases from V and 3 bases from J, the junction contained 7 bases not matched to a gene. CDR3 DNA sequence: TGTGCTAGTGGTCCTCCCGGGACAGGTACAGATACGCAGTATTTT. The encoded protein is CASGPPGTGTDTQYF.

The rearrangement uses TRBV4-1 and TRBJ2-1; D is unclear. The CDR3 contains 14 residues. The germline V gene has CDR1 MGHRA and CDR2 YSYEKL. Trimming left V 0 bases short and J 6 bases short, with 9 bases between. CDR3 DNA sequence: TGCGCCAGCAGCCAAGAAATTCCCTCCAATGAGCAGTTCTTC. It codes for CASSQEIPSNEQFF.

The V call is TRBV28, the J call TRBJ2-2; 9 nucleotides align to TRBD1. The CDR3 sequence is 16 residues long. V was pared by 10 bases and J by 6 bases, with 15 bases of the junction left unmatched. The germline V gene has CDR1 MDHEN and CDR2 SYDVKM. CDR3 nucleotides: TGTGCCACCGCGCTAACAGGGGGCGGAAATCCCGGGGAGCTGTTTTTT. Translation: CATALTGGGNPGELFF.

The chain joins TRBV30 to TRBJ2-3; 10 nucleotides match TRBD2. Germline CDR1 GTSNPN, CDR2 SVGIG (reference sequence). This CDR3 region has 16 residues. The trim removed 0 bases at V and 5 bases at J, leaving 8 bases unmatched. The chain's CDR3 is CAWSVGLAGAGDTQYF. In DNA, the CDR3 is TGTGCCTGGAGTGTAGGGCTAGCGGGGGCTGGAGATACGCAGTATTTT.

CDR3 loop: CASSGQFSGGRPSTDTQYF. The CDR3 nucleotides read TGCGCCAGCAGCGGGCAATTTAGCGGGGGCCGTCCTAGCACAGATACGCAGTATTTT. The gene calls are TRBV5-1 and TRBJ2-3, with TRBD2 matching over 9 bases. The ends lost 4 bases at V and 0 bases at J; junction bases unmatched: 15. Germline CDR1 is SGHRS and CDR2 is YFSETQ. This CDR3 spans 19 amino acids.

The V call is TRBV29-1, the J call TRBJ1-1, with TRBD1 matching 7 bases. This CDR3 region has 13 residues. With 6 bases clipped from V and 3 bases from J, the junction kept 7 bases outside the gene matches. Germline CDR1 reads SQVTM; CDR2 reads ANQGSEA. The DNA for the CDR3 is TGCAGCGTCGGAGCTCAGGGGGACACTGAAGCTTTCTTT. Translating gives CSVGAQGDTEAFF.

In this sample, this clonotype turned up a few times. The chain joins TRBV10-3 to TRBJ1-2, with 7 bases lining up with TRBD1. With V trimmed by 0 bases and J by 1 base, 2 bases remained unmatched. Looked up from germline, CDR1 is ENHRY and CDR2 is SYGVKD. The CDR3 covers 15 residues. The chain's CDR3 is CAISESQGDNYGYTF. The CDR3 nucleotides read TGTGCCATCAGTGAGTCTCAGGGGGATAACTATGGCTACACCTTC.

In its sample, this clonotype was seen once. A much more abundant neighbour one base away suggests this may be a read error. This chain links TRBV5-4 with TRBJ2-7, with TRBD1 identical over 10 bases. The CDR3 is 14 residues long. Germline V gene sequence: CDR1 SGHNT, CDR2 YYREEE (reference sequence). CDR3 bases: TGTGCCAGCAGCCATCGACAGGGGGCAAATGAGCGGTACTTC. Translating it yields CASSHRQGANERYF.

The V and J genes are TRBV6-5 and TRBJ1-1; D is undetermined. CDR3 length equals 13 residues. Germline lookup yields CDR1 MNHEY and CDR2 SVGAGI. Trimming pared 0 bases from V and 7 bases from J, leaving 9 bases between. The DNA for the CDR3 is TGTGCCAGCAGTTACTCAGTGGGCGGTGAAGCTTTCTTT. It translates to CASSYSVGGEAFF.

The V gene is TRBV28, the J gene TRBJ2-7; tentatively, D is TRBD2 (6 bases). The DNA matches TRBJ2-1 better at its end, which makes the J call doubtful. The CDR3 runs to 16 residues. Germline CDR1 reads MDHEN; CDR2 reads SYDVKM. CDR3 protein: CASTSQGGAVPYEQFF. In nucleotides, the CDR3 is TGTGCCAGCACCTCTCAAGGCGGGGCTGTCCCCTACGAGCAGTTCTTC.

The chain is built from TRBV5-1 and TRBJ1-1; D call uncertain. V lost 2 bases, J lost 1 base, and 15 bases lay in between. The CDR3 extends over 16 amino acids. CDR1 and CDR2 (germline): SGHRS, YFSETQ. The CDR3 loop is CASSLAAGGSNTEAFF. The CDR3 DNA is TGCGCCAGCAGCTTAGCGGCAGGAGGATCGAACACTGAAGCTTTCTTT.

The sample holds a few counts of this clonotype. The chain couples TRBV2 to TRBJ1-6, with 7 bases matching TRBD1. The trim removed 7 bases at V and 8 bases at J, leaving 14 bases unmatched. The CDR3 length is 16 residues. Germline CDR1 and CDR2: SNHLY and FYNNEI. CDR3 residues: CASKQGSGNMDSPLHF. CDR3 nucleotide sequence: TGTGCCAGCAAACAGGGGAGTGGGAATATGGATTCACCCCTCCACTTT.

In this sample, this clonotype turned up a few times. A junction boundary mismatches the germline segment, possibly from a read error. The V call is TRBV18, the J call TRBJ2-5, with a weak D call TRBD1 (6 bases). CDR3 length equals 13 residues. The germline gives CDR1 KGHSH, CDR2 LQKENI. Here the CDR3 reads CASSPQGLETQYF. The CDR3 DNA is TGTGCCAGCTCTCCACAGGGTCTGGAGACCCAGTACTTC.

This clonotype has just a few counts. This chain joins TRBV9 and TRBJ2-2; 9 bases line up with TRBD2. This CDR3 spans 14 amino acids. The ends lost 3 bases at V and 10 bases at J; junction bases unmatched: 7. Germline lookup yields CDR1 SGDLS and CDR2 YYNGEE. The DNA of the CDR3 is TGTGCCAGCAGCGCGCGGGGGGGCCGGGTGGAGCTGTTTTTT. This sequence encodes CASSARGGRVELFF. Together with reference TRBV9 and TRBJ2-2, the CDR3 gives the full variable domain: DSGVTQTPKHLITATGQRVTLRCSPRSGDLSVYWYQQSLDQGLQFLIQYYNGEERAKGNILERFSAQQFPDLHSELNLSSLELGDSALYFCASSARGGRVELFFGEGSRLTVL.

The table lists this clonotype with many counts. This chain joins TRBV20-1 and TRBJ2-2; 8 nucleotides agree with TRBD1. Germline CDR1 DFQATT, CDR2 SNEGSKA (reference sequence). V was clipped by 3 bases and J by 7 bases; unmatched bases: 4. This CDR3 has 13 amino acids. CDR3 coding DNA: TGCAGTGCTAGTTCAGGGGGCTTCGGGGAGCTGTTTTTT. It yields the protein CSASSGGFGELFF.

J is TRBJ2-3 and V is TRBV29-1; D remains unclear. This CDR3 contains 14 residues. Germline CDR1 SQVTM, CDR2 ANQGSEA. With 3 bases removed from V and 6 bases from J, the gap between germline ends came to 16 bases. The CDR3 protein is CSVELPKNADTQYF. In nucleotides, the CDR3 is TGCAGCGTTGAGTTACCCAAAAACGCGGATACGCAGTATTTT.

This chain connects TRBV7-6 to TRBJ2-7; 10 bases are a match to TRBD1. Germline values: CDR1 SGHVS, CDR2 FNYEAQ. The J segment lost 0 bases and the V segment lost 2 bases, leaving 7 bases of the junction unmatched. CDR3 length: 17 amino acids. The CDR3 is CASSLRPGQGSSYEQYV. CDR3 nucleotides: TGTGCCAGCAGCTTAAGGCCGGGACAGGGGAGCTCCTACGAGCAGTACGTC.

The table lists this clonotype with a few counts. This chain uses TRBV20-1 with TRBJ2-1; 10 bases agree with TRBD2. V shed 1 base, J shed 0 bases, and the junction held 6 bases outside the gene matches. This CDR3 has 17 amino acids. Germline V gene data show CDR1 as DFQATT and CDR2 as SNEGSKA (reference sequence). The CDR3 here is CSARVSGGPGSYNEQFF. CDR3 bases: TGCAGTGCTAGAGTTAGCGGGGGGCCGGGCTCCTACAATGAGCAGTTCTTC.

V and J are TRBV5-4 and TRBJ2-7, with 8 bases matching TRBD1. Germline trimming cut 4 bases from V and 9 bases from J; bases unmatched to any gene: 9. The V gene's germline CDR1 is SGHNT and CDR2 YYREEE (reference sequence). The CDR3 length is 13 residues. The CDR3 bases are TGTGCCAGCAGCCGCCAGGGGGCAGAGGGGCAGTACGTC. This translates into CASSRQGAEGQYV.

The table lists this clonotype with a few counts. Here the CDR3 DNA reads TGTGCCAGCAGCTTAGCCAATCATTCACCCCTCCACTTT. Its translation: CASSLANHSPLHF. J is TRBJ1-6 and V is TRBV7-2; D is undetermined. The germline V and J ends were trimmed by 0 bases and 8 bases, with 5 bases remaining between them. This CDR3 is 13 amino acids long. Germline-derived CDR1 and CDR2 are SGHTA and FQGNSA.

The chain joins TRBV12-3 or TRBV12-4 to TRBJ2-5, with TRBD2 identical over 13 bases. After removal of 9 bases from V and 1 base from J, the junction contained 2 bases not matched to a gene. The CDR3 consists of 14 residues. The CDR3: CASGTSGVQETQYF. CDR3 in DNA: TGTGCCAGTGGGACTAGCGGGGTCCAAGAGACCCAGTACTTC.

The genes are TRBV3-1 and TRBJ2-1; 13 bases line up with TRBD2. This CDR3 is built from 15 residues. With 4 bases clipped from V and 9 bases from J, the junction kept 6 bases outside the gene matches. Per germline, CDR1 LGHDT and CDR2 YNNKEL (reference sequence). The CDR3 region is CASSLTSGGWGEQFF. CDR3 DNA sequence: TGTGCCAGCAGCCTGACTAGCGGGGGGTGGGGTGAGCAGTTCTTC.

In its sample, this clonotype was seen a few times. The genes are TRBV28 and TRBJ2-5, with 9 bases matching TRBD2. There are 18 residues in the CDR3. After removal of 4 bases from V and 2 bases from J, the junction contained 14 bases not matched to a gene. Germline CDR1 is MDHEN and CDR2 is SYDVKM. The CDR3 reads CASSSLPPGLAQQETQYF. In DNA form, the CDR3 reads TGTGCCAGCAGTTCTTTACCCCCGGGACTAGCCCAACAAGAGACCCAGTACTTC. Variable domain in full (rest from reference TRBV28 and TRBJ2-5): DVKVTQSSRYLVKRTGEKVFLECVQDMDHENMFWYRQDPGLGLRLIYFSYDVKMKEKGDIPEGYSVSREKKERFSLILESASTNQTSMYLCASSSLPPGLAQQETQYFGPGTRLLVL.

This clonotype showed up many times. This chain joins TRBV5-6 and TRBJ1-2, with 7 bases fitting TRBD1. The CDR3 covers 19 residues. V trimming: 4 bases; J trimming: 8 bases; junction bases outside the gene matches: 26. CDR1 and CDR2 from the germline V gene are SGHDT and YYEEEE. CDR3 bases: TGTGCCAGCAGCAAAAAACGACCCGAGGGACAGATCACTCTCGAGGGCTACACCTTC. This sequence encodes CASSKKRPEGQITLEGYTF.

This chain joins TRBV5-4 and TRBJ1-6; D not resolved. The length of the CDR3 is 17 residues. V lost 4 bases to trimming and J lost 10 bases, with 24 bases between them. Germline V gene lookup returns CDR1 SGHNT and CDR2 YYREEE (reference sequence). For the CDR3, the DNA is TGTGCCAGCAGCCAAAACGTGGGAAAAGGTATCCAGTCACCCCTCCACTTT. It codes for CASSQNVGKGIQSPLHF.